The next 25 T cell receptor beta chains were all read from a single sample in a study of cytomegalovirus exposure and HLA in healthy donors. Primers for the PCR totalled 60 Vbeta and 13 Jbeta. Assay used: immunoSEQ multiplex PCR; TCRdb lists only in-frame clones, some missing. Of hundreds of thousands of clones in the sample, 76% are singletons; the top ten hold roughly 0.6%. Sequencing was done on a sample of PBMCs. These receptors came from a man aged 18 to 29 in good health and CMV-seronegative.

The chain joins TRBV7-9 to TRBJ1-5, with TRBD1 identical over 7 bases. Germline V lookup: CDR1 SEHNR, CDR2 FQNEAQ (reference sequence). The length of the CDR3 is 14 residues. V trimming: 6 bases; J trimming: 4 bases; junction bases outside the gene matches: 6. The CDR3 DNA follows: TGTGCCAGCAGTTCCGGGACAGCTAATCAGCCCCAGCATTTT. Translating it yields CASSSGTANQPQHF.

The chain uses TRBV4-2 and TRBJ2-3; no firm D call. CDR3 length equals 16 residues. V was trimmed by 4 bases and J by 0 bases, leaving 14 bases between them. The germline gives CDR1 LGHNA, CDR2 YNFKEQ. The CDR3, as DNA: TGTGCCAGCAGCCCACCCGGGTTATTTAGCACAGATACGCAGTATTTT. It codes for CASSPPGLFSTDTQYF.

The J gene is TRBJ2-7, the V gene TRBV5-1; 13 bases line up with TRBD2. The junction had 8 bases not matched to a gene; V was cut back by 2 bases and J by 6 bases. Germline V gene data show CDR1 as SGHRS and CDR2 as YFSETQ. The CDR3 runs to 16 residues. DNA of the CDR3: TGCGCCAGCAGCTTAACTAGCGGGAGGGCCGGGCTCGAGCAGTACTTC. Residues: CASSLTSGRAGLEQYF.

The chain joins TRBV30 to TRBJ2-1; 8 positions match TRBD2. The V gene end was trimmed by 0 bases and the J gene end by 5 bases; junction bases not matched to a gene: 9. The CDR3 has 16 amino acids. Germline loops: CDR1 GTSNPN, CDR2 SVGIG (reference sequence). This CDR3 is CAWSVPGLGPNNEQFF. The CDR3 region has the DNA TGTGCCTGGAGTGTACCGGGACTAGGCCCCAACAATGAGCAGTTCTTC.

About this clone itself: The CDR3 does not end in the conserved phenylalanine or tryptophan, so this is likely a read error. Because the CDR3's place on the DNA is in doubt, the DNA is left out and the CDR3 is given as listed by TCRdb. The chain is built from TRBV28 and TRBJ2-7; the table's D gene call, TRBD1, was not cross checked with the DNA. CDR1 MDHEN and CDR2 SYDVKM come from the germline V gene. Ends included, the CDR3 has 14 residues. CDR3 amino acids: CASSRTGQRGPPSL.

The V call is TRBV4-2, the J call TRBJ1-6, with D perhaps TRBD1 (6 bases). Germline V CDR1 and CDR2: LGHNA, YNFKEQ. The ends were cut back, 4 bases at V and 5 bases at J, with 15 bases in the middle. The CDR3 covers 16 residues. The CDR3 region is CASSPTGPRDNSPLHF. CDR3 DNA sequence: TGTGCCAGCAGCCCGACAGGCCCGAGAGATAATTCACCCCTCCACTTT.

The CDR3 is CASSYRRQLAGGEQYF. CDR3 in DNA: TGTGCCAGCAGTTACCGACGCCAACTAGCGGGAGGTGAGCAGTACTTC. J is TRBJ2-7 and V is TRBV6-5; 12 bases agree with TRBD2. CDR1 and CDR2 from the germline V gene are MNHEY and SVGAGI. Losses at the gene ends were 2 bases for V and 7 bases for J; bases not matched to a gene: 9. This CDR3 is built from 16 residues.

The chain employs TRBV4-1 and TRBJ2-6; 9 positions match TRBD2. This CDR3 region has 18 residues. Per the germline V gene, CDR1 is MGHRA and CDR2 is YSYEKL. The V segment lost 2 bases and the J segment 0 bases; nucleotides outside the gene matches: 5. CDR3 sequence: CASSQPLAGTSGANVLTF. DNA of the CDR3: TGCGCCAGCAGCCAACCCCTAGCGGGGACCTCTGGGGCCAACGTCCTGACTTTC.

In its sample, this clone was seen once. The V call is TRBV12-5, the J call TRBJ2-2; TRBD1 agrees at 7 bases. Germline loops: CDR1 LGHNT, CDR2 FRNRAP. Trimming removed 7 bases from V and 2 bases from J; junction bases left unmatched: 4. The CDR3 is 14 amino acids. CDR3 protein: CASAGTANTGELFF. As DNA, the CDR3 is TGTGCTAGTGCCGGGACAGCAAACACCGGGGAGCTGTTTTTT.

The chain joins TRBV13 to TRBJ1-1, with TRBD1 as a possible D gene (5 bases). V shed 2 bases and J shed 1 base, with 14 bases lying between them. The CDR3 has 16 amino acids. Germline CDR1 and CDR2: PRHDT and FYEKMQ (reference sequence). CDR3 amino acids: CASSLNSGLKNTEAFF. CDR3 in DNA: TGTGCCAGCAGCTTAAATTCGGGACTTAAGAACACTGAAGCTTTCTTT.

The chain is built from TRBV2 and TRBJ1-1; perhaps TRBD1 as D (6 bases). CDR1 and CDR2 from the germline V gene are SNHLY and FYNNEI. The germline V and J ends were trimmed by 6 bases and 4 bases, with 12 bases remaining between them. This CDR3 has 13 residues. The CDR3 protein is CASSQQGSTEAFF. The CDR3 nucleotides are TGTGCCAGCAGCCAGCAGGGGTCCACTGAAGCTTTCTTT.

The chain uses TRBV19 and TRBJ1-1; D ambiguous. CDR1 is LNHDA, CDR2 SQIVND, per germline (reference sequence). Trimming removed 6 bases at V and 2 bases at J, with 13 bases between. This CDR3 comprises 14 residues. The CDR3 region has the DNA TGTGCCAGTAGACCACGGGAGCCCAACACTGAAGCTTTCTTT. Residues: CASRPREPNTEAFF.

This clone was counted only a few times. The chain combines TRBV7-8 with TRBJ2-7; 9 bases match TRBD1. From germline, CDR1 is SGHVS and CDR2 FQNEAQ. Losses at the gene ends were 5 bases for V and 5 bases for J; bases not matched to a gene: 7. The CDR3 is 14 residues long. The CDR3 protein is CASSRGTGQNEQYF. The CDR3 bases are TGTGCCAGCAGCAGGGGGACAGGGCAGAACGAGCAGTACTTC.

This clone came up a few times. V gene TRBV18 combines with J gene TRBJ2-1; D ambiguous. Germline V gene lookup returns CDR1 KGHSH and CDR2 LQKENI. There are 14 residues in the CDR3. With 6 bases removed from V and 8 bases from J, the gap between germline ends came to 17 bases. For the CDR3, the DNA is TGTGCCAGCTCGCTGGAGCCGAGCGTTCATGAGCAGTTCTTC. This sequence encodes CASSLEPSVHEQFF. The whole variable domain, filled in from reference TRBV18 and TRBJ2-1, reads NAGVMQNPRHLVRRRGQEARLRCSPMKGHSHVYWYRQLPEEGLKFMVYLQKENIIDESGMPKERFSAEFPKEGPSILRIQQVVRGDSAAYFCASSLEPSVHEQFFGPGTRLTVL.

The chain recombines TRBV29-1 with TRBJ2-5, with 7 bases aligning to TRBD2. The V gene end was trimmed by 4 bases and the J gene end by 2 bases; junction bases not matched to a gene: 10. The length of the CDR3 is 15 residues. Germline V CDR1 and CDR2: SQVTM, ANQGSEA. The CDR3 is CSVVMAGAIQETQYF. In DNA, the CDR3 is TGCAGCGTTGTAATGGCGGGAGCGATACAAGAGACCCAGTACTTC.

The V and J genes are TRBV11-2 and TRBJ2-1; TRBD2 matches at 12 bases. Germline V gene lookup returns CDR1 SGHAT and CDR2 FQNNGV. This CDR3 has 15 amino acids. V was clipped by 5 bases and J by 7 bases; unmatched bases: 6. CDR3 sequence: CASSLTSGSGNEQFF. The CDR3 bases are TGTGCCAGCAGCCTGACTAGCGGGAGCGGAAATGAGCAGTTCTTC.

This sequence joins TRBV20-1 and TRBJ1-3; D remains ambiguous. CDR1 and CDR2 (germline): DFQATT, SNEGSKA (reference sequence). CDR3 length: 11 amino acids. The V end was cut by 6 bases, the J end by 4 bases, with 7 bases between. Here the CDR3 reads CSAQAGNTIYF. As DNA, the CDR3 is TGCAGTGCCCAGGCGGGAAACACCATATATTTT.

V and J are TRBV5-5 and TRBJ2-7; TRBD1 matches 10 bases. Germline assignment: CDR1 SGHKS and CDR2 YYEKEE (reference sequence). Unmatched junction bases numbered 5, after V lost 7 bases and J lost 4 bases. This CDR3 is 13 amino acids long. For the CDR3, the DNA is TGTGCCAGCGCAGGACAGGGGGGGTACGAGCAGTACTTC. Translated: CASAGQGGYEQYF.

The V call is TRBV28, the J call TRBJ2-5; perhaps TRBD1 as D (6 bases). V lost 3 bases, J lost 5 bases, and 13 bases lay in between. CDR3 length: 14 amino acids. CDR1 and CDR2 from the germline V gene are MDHEN and SYDVKM. The CDR3 here is CASSLSGVRETQYF. The CDR3 nucleotides read TGTGCCAGCAGTTTGTCAGGGGTCCGGGAGACCCAGTACTTC.

V gene TRBV5-1 combines with J gene TRBJ1-1, with 9 positions matching TRBD1. The junction had 2 bases not matched to a gene; V was cut back by 2 bases and J by 3 bases. CDR3 length: 14 amino acids. Germline values: CDR1 SGHRS, CDR2 YFSETQ. The CDR3 is CASSFRDRDTEAFF. DNA for the CDR3: TGCGCCAGCAGCTTTCGGGACAGGGACACTGAAGCTTTCTTT.

The V and J genes are TRBV9 and TRBJ1-1; 7 nucleotides align to TRBD1. V trimming: 4 bases; J trimming: 6 bases; junction bases outside the gene matches: 9. Germline V gene sequence: CDR1 SGDLS, CDR2 YYNGEE. The CDR3 is 14 residues long. The CDR3 bases are TGTGCCAGCAGCCCTCAGACAGGGAGGTCTGAAGCTTTCTTT. Its protein product is CASSPQTGRSEAFF.

The CDR3, as DNA: TGTGCCAGCAGTTTATGGTACCGAGGGAGGAGCCGGGGCTACGAGCAGTACTTC. Amino acid sequence: CASSLWYRGRSRGYEQYF. The V call is TRBV28, the J call TRBJ2-5; weak D call: TRBD2 (6 bases). The end of the DNA fits TRBJ2-7 better, so the J call may be wrong. The germline gives CDR1 MDHEN, CDR2 SYDVKM. The length of the CDR3 is 18 residues.

The chain uses TRBV6-1 and TRBJ2-7, with a weak D call TRBD1 (6 bases). Trimming removed 2 bases from V and 6 bases from J, with 14 bases in between. Germline V CDR1 and CDR2: MNHNS, SASEGT. This CDR3 spans 14 amino acids. The CDR3 bases are TGTGCCAGCAGTGAACCGGGACACAATATCGAGCAGTACTTC. It yields the protein CASSEPGHNIEQYF.

The CDR3 loop is CASSFGTGEQFF. The DNA of the CDR3 is TGTGCCAGCAGCTTTGGCACAGGGGAGCAGTTCTTC. The chain carries TRBV11-1 and TRBJ2-1, with D perhaps TRBD1 (6 bases). The CDR3 spans 12 residues. Germline lookup yields CDR1 SGHAT and CDR2 FQDESV (reference sequence). The V end lost 3 bases, the J end lost 10 bases, and 10 bases lay between the germline ends.

This chain connects TRBV5-4 to TRBJ1-2; 9 nucleotides agree with TRBD1. V was pared by 4 bases and J by 4 bases, with 8 bases of the junction left unmatched. CDR3 length: 15 amino acids. Germline loops: CDR1 SGHNT, CDR2 YYREEE (reference sequence). The CDR3 nucleotides read TGTGCCAGCAGCCTCACAGGGGGCGATAGCTATGGCTACACCTTC. It is translated as CASSLTGGDSYGYTF.